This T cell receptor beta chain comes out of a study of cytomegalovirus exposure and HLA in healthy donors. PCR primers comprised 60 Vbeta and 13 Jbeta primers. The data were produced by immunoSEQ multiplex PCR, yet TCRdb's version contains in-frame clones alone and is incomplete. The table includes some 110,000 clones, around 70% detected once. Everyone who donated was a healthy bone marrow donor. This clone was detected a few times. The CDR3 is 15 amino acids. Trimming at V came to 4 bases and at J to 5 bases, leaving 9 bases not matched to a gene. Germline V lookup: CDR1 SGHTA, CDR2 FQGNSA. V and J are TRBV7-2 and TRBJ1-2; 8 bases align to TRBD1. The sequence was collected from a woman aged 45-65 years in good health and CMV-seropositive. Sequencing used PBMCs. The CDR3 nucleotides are TGTGCCAGCAGCTCCGGACAGGGAAACACTTATGGCTACACCTTC. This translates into CASSSGQGNTYGYTF.